This TCR beta chain was recorded in a study of T cell repertoires in ileal Crohn's disease. About the study: At surgery, 30% to 35% of patients smoked, with median disease duration 7.9 years.

V was pared by 2 bases and J by 0 bases, with 9 bases between. Per the germline V gene, CDR1 is MDHEN and CDR2 is SYDVKM. The CDR3 is 15 residues long. Some clones are missing from TCRdb's copy, which holds only in-frame ones; the method was immunoSEQ multiplex PCR. This repertoire shows 5,500 to 6,000 clones, over 80% found once; its top ten account for 4.5% to 6%. Worth noting for this clone: Its specificity is not known.

Study results and limitations: Every patient over 26.8% clonality showed endoscopic recurrence.

The receptor was isolated from an adult with Crohn's disease. The chain combines TRBV28 with TRBJ2-3, with a tentative D call TRBD2 (6 bases). Sequenced material: ileal tissue. The CDR3 DNA reads TGTGCCAGCAGTTTACCGGGGACTAGCACAGATACGCAGTATTTT. This gives the protein CASSLPGTSTDTQYF.